The 3 T cell receptor beta chains listed next were all sequenced from one sample in a study of blood T cell repertoires in COVID-19. This table comes from immunoSEQ multiplex PCR, and its TCRdb copy is limited to in-frame clones, with some not included. The data show around 230,000 clones, 86% seen once. Material for sequencing was PBMCs or T cells enriched from blood (not recorded which). These receptors originate from a woman aged 35 to 49 with acute COVID-19.

The chain employs TRBV10-1 and TRBJ2-1; 12 bases map to TRBD2. CDR3 size: 18 residues. Trimming took 3 bases from V and 0 from J; bases not matched to a gene: 6. The germline CDR1 and CDR2 sequences are WNHNN and SYGVQD (reference sequence). The CDR3 loop is CASSEPLAGGVSYNEQFF. For the CDR3, the DNA is TGCGCCAGCAGTGAACCCCTAGCGGGGGGGGTCTCCTACAATGAGCAGTTCTTC.

The chain's CDR3 is CTNGGSYNSPLHF. The CDR3 DNA is TGTACCAACGGGGGGTCCTATAATTCACCCCTCCACTTT. The chain recombines TRBV9 with TRBJ1-6, with TRBD1 as a possible D gene (5 bases). Germline V gene data show CDR1 as SGDLS and CDR2 as YYNGEE. This CDR3 comprises 13 residues. Filled out from reference TRBV9 and TRBJ1-6, the complete variable domain reads DSGVTQTPKHLITATGQRVTLRCSPRSGDLSVYWYQQSLDQGLQFLIQYYNGEERAKGNILERFSAQQFPDLHSELNLSSLELGDSALYFCTNGGSYNSPLHFGNGTRLTVT.

The chain links TRBV11-3 to TRBJ2-2, with 7 bases identical to TRBD1. CDR1 SGHNT and CDR2 YENEEA come from the germline V gene. This CDR3 has 15 amino acids. V shed 5 bases, J shed 1 base, and the junction held 4 bases outside the gene matches. This CDR3 reads CASSPNRGNTGELFF. CDR3 DNA sequence: TGTGCCAGCAGCCCAAACAGGGGGAACACCGGGGAGCTGTTTTTT.